One sample yielded the 14 T cell receptor beta chains listed below, sequenced in a study of cytomegalovirus exposure and HLA in healthy donors. The PCR employed 60 Vbeta primers together with 13 Jbeta primers. The protocol was immunoSEQ multiplex PCR, while the TCRdb copy is restricted to in-frame clones and leaves out a portion. The sample yields about 120,000 clones, less than 90% seen once. Source material: PBMCs. These receptor sequences come from a man aged 45-65 years in good health and CMV-seronegative.

The chain employs TRBV7-6 and TRBJ2-5, with D tentatively TRBD2 (6 bases). CDR1 is SGHVS, CDR2 FNYEAQ, per germline. V gave up 5 bases and J gave up 3 bases, with 13 bases separating them. The CDR3 sequence is 14 residues long. The CDR3 DNA reads as TGTGCCAGCAGCCAACTCGGGGGTAAAGAGACCCAGTACTTC. Amino acids: CASSQLGGKETQYF.

V usage is TRBV5-8 and J usage is TRBJ1-1; D not certain. The germline V gene has CDR1 SGHTS and CDR2 YDEGEE. CDR3 size: 13 residues. With 2 bases removed from V and 1 base from J, the gap between germline ends came to 6 bases. The CDR3 DNA sequence: TGTGCCAGCAGCTTTACAGAGAACACTGAAGCTTTCTTT. This encodes CASSFTENTEAFF.

J is TRBJ1-6 and V is TRBV27; D unresolved. Per the germline V gene, CDR1 is MNHEY and CDR2 is SMNVEV (reference sequence). This CDR3 has 15 residues. Deletions cut 6 bases from V and 3 bases from J, with 12 bases between. In nucleotides, the CDR3 is TGTGCCAGCAGGAGCGGCGACCGCTATAATTCACCCCTCCACTTT. This sequence encodes CASRSGDRYNSPLHF.

This clone has a handful of counts. The rearrangement links TRBV5-4 to TRBJ1-1; no clear D. This CDR3 contains 13 residues. Trimming stripped 3 bases from V and 2 bases from J, with 8 bases between. Germline V lookup: CDR1 SGHNT, CDR2 YYREEE (reference sequence). In DNA, the CDR3 is TGTGCCAGCAGCTCGCGTCCCAACACTGAAGCTTTCTTT. Translated: CASSSRPNTEAFF. Based on the CDR3 plus reference TRBV5-4 and TRBJ1-1, the full variable domain is ETGVTQSPTHLIKTRGQQVTLRCSSQSGHNTVSWYQQALGQGPQFIFQYYREEENGRGNFPPRFSGLQFPNYSSELNVNALELDDSALYLCASSSRPNTEAFFGQGTRLTVV.

The chain has TRBV9 and TRBJ2-3; no definite D call. Germline V CDR1 and CDR2: SGDLS, YYNGEE. V lost 1 base, J lost 0 bases, and 6 bases lay in between. The CDR3 consists of 14 residues. Here the CDR3 reads CASSVFGSTDTQYF. DNA of the CDR3: TGTGCCAGCAGCGTATTCGGTAGCACAGATACGCAGTATTTT.

This sequence joins TRBV10-2 and TRBJ2-5; D perhaps matches TRBD1 (6 bases). CDR1 and CDR2 (germline): WSHSY, SAAADI. The CDR3 has 14 amino acids. The ends were cut back, 3 bases at V and 3 bases at J, with 11 bases in the middle. CDR3 in DNA: TGCGCCAGCAGTGACGCCCGGACAGAAGAGACCCAGTACTTC. Protein sequence: CASSDARTEETQYF.

The J gene is TRBJ2-2, the V gene TRBV2; tentatively, D is TRBD1 (6 bases). CDR1 and CDR2 from the germline V gene are SNHLY and FYNNEI. The V and J ends lost 8 bases and 6 bases respectively, with 16 bases between them. This CDR3 region has 14 residues. This CDR3 is CASGATGRAGELFF. As DNA, the CDR3 is TGTGCCAGCGGGGCTACAGGGCGGGCCGGGGAGCTGTTTTTT.

The chain joins TRBV5-1 to TRBJ2-3, with a weak D call TRBD1 (6 bases). CDR1 and CDR2 (germline): SGHRS, YFSETQ. This CDR3 region has 15 residues. V was trimmed by 3 bases and J by 1 base, leaving 12 bases between them. The CDR3 region has the DNA TGCGCCAGCAGCTCCTCGACAGGTGGCACAGATACGCAGTATTTT. Translation: CASSSSTGGTDTQYF.

The chain combines TRBV6-5 with TRBJ1-1, with D tentatively TRBD1 (5 bases). This CDR3 is 15 amino acids long. The V end was cut by 6 bases, the J end by 5 bases, with 19 bases between. Germline lookup yields CDR1 MNHEY and CDR2 SVGAGI. CDR3 nucleotides: TGTGCCAGCAGCCATTTCTCGCCAGGGAAGACTGAAGCTTTCTTT. Translation gives CASSHFSPGKTEAFF.

V usage is TRBV28 and J usage is TRBJ1-1, with 7 bases that match TRBD1. The CDR3 runs to 15 residues. Germline V lookup: CDR1 MDHEN, CDR2 SYDVKM. Trimming at V came to 8 bases and at J to 0 bases, leaving 9 bases not matched to a gene. In DNA form, the CDR3 reads TGTGCCAGCGTCGAGACAGGGTCGATGAACACTGAAGCTTTCTTT. Amino acids: CASVETGSMNTEAFF.

This clone was recorded only once. The CDR3 sequence: CAWTPDRGNYEQYF. The CDR3 DNA sequence: TGTGCCTGGACTCCCGACAGGGGGAACTACGAGCAGTACTTC. The chain combines TRBV30 with TRBJ2-5, with 9 bases identical to TRBD1. Judging by the DNA end, TRBJ2-7 fits better; the J call may be wrong. This CDR3 contains 14 residues. Germline V gene data show CDR1 as GTSNPN and CDR2 as SVGIG (reference sequence).

This chain joins TRBV28 and TRBJ2-2; TRBD2 agrees at 11 bases. Germline lookup yields CDR1 MDHEN and CDR2 SYDVKM. The CDR3 is made up of 14 amino acids. Trimming cost V 3 bases and J 9 bases; bases outside gene matches: 3. The CDR3 DNA reads TGTGCCAGCAGTTTTAGCGGGAGGGCCCGGGAGCTGTTTTTT. This gives the protein CASSFSGRARELFF.

The chain links TRBV6-5 to TRBJ1-1, with TRBD1 matching 8 bases. The CDR3 runs 14 residues. CDR1 is MNHEY, CDR2 SVGAGI, per germline. V was clipped by 7 bases and J by 4 bases; unmatched bases: 8. CDR3 sequence: CASTRTGGGTEAFF. The CDR3 coding sequence is TGTGCCAGCACCCGAACAGGGGGTGGCACTGAAGCTTTCTTT.

The chain couples TRBV7-2 to TRBJ2-1, with TRBD2 matching over 7 bases. V lost 5 bases, J lost 0 bases, and 4 bases stayed unmatched. The CDR3 consists of 15 residues. CDR1 SGHTA and CDR2 FQGNSA come from the germline V gene. The DNA for the CDR3 is TGTGCCAGCAGCCGGGACTATAGCTCCTACAATGAGCAGTTCTTC. Translation: CASSRDYSSYNEQFF.